This T cell receptor (beta chain) stems from a study of OX40 agonist ivuxolimab in advanced cancers. Study details: Those enrolled were about 80% male, with a mean age of roughly 62 years and ages from roughly 20 to 85. Prior therapy, whether anti-PD-1, anti-PD-L1 or anti-CTLA-4, was allowed, and under 50% had some. Study-level findings and limits: Both CD4+ and CD8+ T cell populations in blood had undergone clonal expansion by week 6 at 0.1 to 3.0 mg/kg.

TCRdb keeps only in-frame clones here, not all; method: immunoSEQ multiplex PCR. Among about 77,000 clones listed, around 92% were seen once. Exclusion applied to patients with autoimmune disease history or systemic immunosuppression. This clone appeared once. Its specificity is unknown. The ends were cut back, 7 bases at V and 1 base at J, with 16 bases in the middle. This CDR3 has 16 amino acids. Germline V lookup: CDR1 MGHDK, CDR2 SYGVNS. The rearrangement links TRBV25-1 to TRBJ2-2, with TRBD2 as a possible D gene (6 bases). The material was CD4+ or CD8+ T cells sorted from blood, obtained in a trial of the OX40 agonist ivuxolimab. The clonotype was recovered from an adult with an advanced solid tumor such as melanoma, head and neck, liver or kidney cancer. CDR3 sequence reads: CASTVRSGGNTGELFF. In DNA form, the CDR3 reads TGTGCCAGCACCGTCAGGTCCGGGGGGAACACCGGGGAGCTGTTTTTT.